Given below is one TCR beta chain in context. Its antigen is not known. This entry comes from a study of T-cell memory formation after mild COVID-19. Whole-study context: TCR clusters mostly belonged to single donors.

One entry per CDR3 protein results from TCRdb running MiXCR on the 5' RACE reads. The data show 300,000 to 350,000 distinct CDR3 sequences, with approximately 14% seen just once and around 20% held by the top ten. Study-level points and caveats: Later expanders leaned CD4+, whereas clones that contracted between day 15 and 85 were balanced CD4/CD8.

This receptor was identified in a man younger than 30 who had mild COVID-19 (a few samples of this study predate the infection). Cell type and time point are not known. Sequencing input: PBMCs or a T cell subset sorted from them (not recorded which).

The CDR3 spells CASSRNGGAGGGDTQYF. The CDR3 DNA follows: TGTGCCAGCAGCCGTAACGGGGGGGCCGGAGGAGGAGATACGCAGTATTTT. The V and J genes are TRBV3-1 and TRBJ2-3, with 8 bases identical to TRBD2. The CDR3 extends over 17 amino acids. The V gene's germline CDR1 is LGHDT and CDR2 YNNKEL (reference sequence). Trimming cost V 4 bases and J 5 bases; bases outside gene matches: 14.